Listed below are T cell receptor beta chains from one sample, sequenced in a study of beta chain features in type 1 diabetes. Sequencing used immunoSEQ multiplex PCR; TCRdb keeps in-frame clones, though not all of them. The sample holds more than 300,000 clones; about a tenth are singletons and the top ten take more than 0.8%. Source material: central memory CD4+ T cells from blood. The receptors shown here come from a young man with type 1 diabetes. Each CDR3 is given with its conserved first and last residue. A D gene is named only where the DNA matches it firmly. Only some rows state a clone size, as once, few, many or a class for expanded clones.

V,J,D,size,DNA,CDR3
TRBV2,TRBJ1-2,NA,NA,TGTGCCAGCAGTGGGCGGGAGGCCAACTATGGCTACACCTTC,CASSGREANYGYTF
TRBV10-1,TRBJ2-1,NA,few,TGCGCCAGCAGTGACCTCCAGGGCAATGAGCAGTTCTTC,CASSDLQGNEQFF
TRBV20-1,TRBJ1-1,NA,NA,TGCAGTGCTAGAGGGCAGGTACCTTTCTTT,CSARGQVPFF
TRBV25-1,TRBJ2-1,TRBD2,few,TGTGCCAGCAGTGAATTGTCTAGCGGGGGGGTTTACAATGAGCAGTTCTTC,CASSELSSGGVYNEQFF
TRBV28,TRBJ1-4,TRBD1,NA,TGTGCCAGCAGTTCGGGGACAGGGGCTGAAAAACTGTTTTTT,CASSSGTGAEKLFF
TRBV20-1,TRBJ2-1,NA,few,TGCAGTGCTAGTACCAATGAGCAGTTCTTC,CSASTNEQFF
TRBV7-2,TRBJ2-5,TRBD1,many,TGTGCCAGCAGCGTCCGACAGGGCCTCGGTCAAGAGACCCAGTACTTC,CASSVRQGLGQETQYF
TRBV11-2,TRBJ1-6,NA,few,TGTGCCAGCAGCTGGGATTGGACAGTTAATTCACCCCTCCACTTT,CASSWDWTVNSPLHF
TRBV2,TRBJ1-2,NA,NA,TGTGCCAGCAGATTAGACGCGTATGGCTACACCTTC,CASRLDAYGYTF
TRBV5-6,TRBJ1-5,TRBD1,few,TGTGCCAGCAGCTTCGGGACAGGTGAAAACAATCAGCCCCAGCATTTT,CASSFGTGENNQPQHF
TRBV7-2,TRBJ1-2,NA,NA,TGTGCCAGCAGCTTGGGCAGGTCGTTTAACTATGGCTACACCTTC,CASSLGRSFNYGYTF
TRBV4-3,TRBJ1-6,NA,NA,TGCGCCAGCAGCCAAGATATTAATGGCCGAAGCTCCTATAATTCACCCCTCCACTTT,CASSQDINGRSSYNSPLHF
TRBV30,TRBJ1-2,TRBD1,few,TGTGCCTGGAGTACGACAGGGTACGGCTATGGCTACACCTTC,CAWSTTGYGYGYTF
TRBV20-1,TRBJ2-7,NA,few,TGCAGTGCTAGAAAATACGAGCAGTACTTC,CSARKYEQYF
TRBV9,TRBJ1-5,NA,few,TGTGCCAGCAGCGTAGGGATTGATCAGCCCCAGCATTTT,CASSVGIDQPQHF
TRBV9,TRBJ2-1,NA,NA,TGTGCCAGCAGCGTGAGGCCCGACAATGAGCAGTTCTTC,CASSVRPDNEQFF